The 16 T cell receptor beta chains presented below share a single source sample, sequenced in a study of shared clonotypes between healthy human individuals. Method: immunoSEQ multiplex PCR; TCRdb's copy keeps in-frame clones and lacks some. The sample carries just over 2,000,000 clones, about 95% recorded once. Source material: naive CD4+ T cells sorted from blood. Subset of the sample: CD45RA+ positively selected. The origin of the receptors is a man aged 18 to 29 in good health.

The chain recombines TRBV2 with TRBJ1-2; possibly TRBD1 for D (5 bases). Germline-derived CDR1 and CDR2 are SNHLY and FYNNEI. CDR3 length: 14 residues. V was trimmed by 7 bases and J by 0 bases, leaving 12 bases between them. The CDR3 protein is CASKGREANYGYTF. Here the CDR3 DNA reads TGTGCCAGCAAAGGCAGGGAAGCTAACTATGGCTACACCTTC.

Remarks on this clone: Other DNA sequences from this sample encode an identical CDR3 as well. CDR3 sequence reads: CASSYSASYEQYF. DNA for the CDR3: TGTGCCAGCAGTTACTCAGCCTCCTACGAGCAGTACTTC. The V call is TRBV6-6, the J call TRBJ2-7; D is unclear. V was shortened by 0 bases and J by 0 bases, with 3 bases between the two germline ends. CDR3 length: 13 residues. Germline V gene lookup returns CDR1 MNHNY and CDR2 SVGAGI (reference sequence).

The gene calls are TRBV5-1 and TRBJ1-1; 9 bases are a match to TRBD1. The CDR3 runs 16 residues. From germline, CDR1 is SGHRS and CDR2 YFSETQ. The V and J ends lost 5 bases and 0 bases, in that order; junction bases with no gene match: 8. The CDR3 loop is CASRSSTGGMNTEAFF. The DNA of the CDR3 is TGCGCCAGCAGATCCTCGACAGGGGGAATGAACACTGAAGCTTTCTTT.

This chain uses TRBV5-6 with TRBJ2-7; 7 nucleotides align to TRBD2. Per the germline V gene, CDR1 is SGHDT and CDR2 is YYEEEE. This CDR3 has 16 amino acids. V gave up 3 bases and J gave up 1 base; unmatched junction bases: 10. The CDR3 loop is CASSSGRASGSYEQYF. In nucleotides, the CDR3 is TGTGCCAGCAGCTCGGGGAGGGCTAGCGGTTCCTACGAGCAGTACTTC.

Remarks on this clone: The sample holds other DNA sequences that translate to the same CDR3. In DNA, the CDR3 is TGTGCCAGCTCACCTCCAGCAGGTCCCCAAGAGACCCAGTACTTC. The encoded protein is CASSPPAGPQETQYF. The chain combines TRBV18 with TRBJ2-5; no clear D gene. The CDR3 consists of 15 residues. The ends were cut back, 3 bases at V and 1 base at J, with 12 bases in the middle. Germline values: CDR1 KGHSH, CDR2 LQKENI.

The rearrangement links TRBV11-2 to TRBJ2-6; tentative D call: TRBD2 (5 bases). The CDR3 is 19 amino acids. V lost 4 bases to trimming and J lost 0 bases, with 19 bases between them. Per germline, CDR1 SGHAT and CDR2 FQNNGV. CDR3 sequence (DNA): TGTGCCAGCAGCTACCGTCGGGGTCTAATCAGCTCTGGGGCCAACGTCCTGACTTTC. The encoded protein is CASSYRRGLISSGANVLTF.

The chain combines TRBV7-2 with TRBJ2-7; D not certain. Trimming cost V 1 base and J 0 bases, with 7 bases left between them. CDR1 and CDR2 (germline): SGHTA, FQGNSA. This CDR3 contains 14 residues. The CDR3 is CASSLVRSSYEQYF. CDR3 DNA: TGTGCCAGCAGCTTAGTCCGAAGCTCCTACGAGCAGTACTTC.

The DNA of the CDR3 is TGTGCCAGCAGGCCCGAGGGACAGGAAAGAGACGAGCAGTACTTC. Residues: CASRPEGQERDEQYF. The chain recombines TRBV28 with TRBJ2-7; 8 bases are a match to TRBD1. J was trimmed by 5 bases and V by 6 bases; bases with no gene match: 12. Germline CDR1 reads MDHEN; CDR2 reads SYDVKM. The CDR3 length is 15 residues.

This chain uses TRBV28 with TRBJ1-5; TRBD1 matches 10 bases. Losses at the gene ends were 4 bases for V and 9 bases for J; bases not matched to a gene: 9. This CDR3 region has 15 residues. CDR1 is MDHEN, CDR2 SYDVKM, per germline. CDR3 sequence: CASSSGGQGVRPQHF. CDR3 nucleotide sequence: TGTGCCAGCAGTTCAGGTGGACAGGGGGTTCGGCCCCAGCATTTT.

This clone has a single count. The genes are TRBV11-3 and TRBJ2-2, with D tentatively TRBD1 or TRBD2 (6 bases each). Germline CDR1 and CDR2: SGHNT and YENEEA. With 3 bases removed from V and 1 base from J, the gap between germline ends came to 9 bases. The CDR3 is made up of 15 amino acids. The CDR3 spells CASSLGGRNTGELFF. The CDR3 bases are TGTGCCAGCAGCTTGGGGGGCCGGAACACCGGGGAGCTGTTTTTT.

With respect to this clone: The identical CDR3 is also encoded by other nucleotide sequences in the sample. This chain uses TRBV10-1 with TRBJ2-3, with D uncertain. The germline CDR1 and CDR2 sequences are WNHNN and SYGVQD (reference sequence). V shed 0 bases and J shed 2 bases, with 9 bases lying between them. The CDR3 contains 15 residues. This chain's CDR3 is CASSESGYSTDTQYF. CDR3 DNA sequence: TGCGCCAGCAGTGAGTCGGGCTACTCCACAGATACGCAGTATTTT.

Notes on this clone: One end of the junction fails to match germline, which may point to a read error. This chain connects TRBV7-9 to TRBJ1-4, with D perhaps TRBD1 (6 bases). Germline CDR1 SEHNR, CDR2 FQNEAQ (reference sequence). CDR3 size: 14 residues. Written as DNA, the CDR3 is TGTGCCAGCAGCTACACAGGGTATAATGAGAAACTGTTTTTT. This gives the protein CASSYTGYNEKLFF.

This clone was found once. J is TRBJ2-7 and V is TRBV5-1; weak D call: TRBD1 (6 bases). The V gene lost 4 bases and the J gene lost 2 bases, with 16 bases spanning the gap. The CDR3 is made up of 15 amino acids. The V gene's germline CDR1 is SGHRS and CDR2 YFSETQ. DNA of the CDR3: TGCGCCAGCAGCCCGTCCGGGACACAAACCTACGAGCAGTACTTC. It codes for CASSPSGTQTYEQYF.

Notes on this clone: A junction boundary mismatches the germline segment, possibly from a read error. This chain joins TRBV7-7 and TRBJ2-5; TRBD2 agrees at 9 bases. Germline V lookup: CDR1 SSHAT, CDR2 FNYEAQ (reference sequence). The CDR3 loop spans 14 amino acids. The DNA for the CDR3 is TGTGCTAGCAGCCCCATTAGCGGGGGAGAGACCCAGTACTTC. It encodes CASSPISGGETQYF.

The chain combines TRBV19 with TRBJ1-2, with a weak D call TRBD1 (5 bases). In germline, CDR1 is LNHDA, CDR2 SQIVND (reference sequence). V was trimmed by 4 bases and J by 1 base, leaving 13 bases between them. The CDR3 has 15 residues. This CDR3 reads CASSKGATFNYGYTF. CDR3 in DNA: TGTGCCAGTAGTAAAGGGGCCACTTTTAACTATGGCTACACCTTC.

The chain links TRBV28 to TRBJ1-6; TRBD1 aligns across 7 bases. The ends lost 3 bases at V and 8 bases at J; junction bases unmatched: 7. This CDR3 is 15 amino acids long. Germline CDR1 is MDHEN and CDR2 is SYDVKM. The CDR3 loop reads CASSFLDRSDSPLHF. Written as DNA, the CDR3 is TGTGCCAGCAGTTTTCTGGACAGGTCCGATTCACCCCTCCACTTT. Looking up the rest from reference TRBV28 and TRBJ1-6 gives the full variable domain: DVKVTQSSRYLVKRTGEKVFLECVQDMDHENMFWYRQDPGLGLRLIYFSYDVKMKEKGDIPEGYSVSREKKERFSLILESASTNQTSMYLCASSFLDRSDSPLHFGNGTRLTVT.